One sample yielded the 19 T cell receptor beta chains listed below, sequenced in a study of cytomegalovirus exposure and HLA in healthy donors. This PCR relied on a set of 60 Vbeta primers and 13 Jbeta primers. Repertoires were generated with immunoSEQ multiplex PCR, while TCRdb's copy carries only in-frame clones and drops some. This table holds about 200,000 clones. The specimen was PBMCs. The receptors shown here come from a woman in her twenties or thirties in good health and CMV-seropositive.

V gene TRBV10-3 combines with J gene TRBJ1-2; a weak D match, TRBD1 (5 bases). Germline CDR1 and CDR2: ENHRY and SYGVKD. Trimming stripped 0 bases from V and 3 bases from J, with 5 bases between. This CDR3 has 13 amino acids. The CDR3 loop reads CAISESGDYGYTF. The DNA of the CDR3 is TGTGCCATCAGTGAGTCAGGGGACTATGGCTACACCTTC.

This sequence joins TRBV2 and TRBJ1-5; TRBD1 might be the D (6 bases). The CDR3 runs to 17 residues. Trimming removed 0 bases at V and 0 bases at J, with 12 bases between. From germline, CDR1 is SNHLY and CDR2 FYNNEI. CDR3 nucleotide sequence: TGTGCCAGCAGTGAAGCGCTTCGGGGGGCTAGCAATCAGCCCCAGCATTTT. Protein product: CASSEALRGASNQPQHF.

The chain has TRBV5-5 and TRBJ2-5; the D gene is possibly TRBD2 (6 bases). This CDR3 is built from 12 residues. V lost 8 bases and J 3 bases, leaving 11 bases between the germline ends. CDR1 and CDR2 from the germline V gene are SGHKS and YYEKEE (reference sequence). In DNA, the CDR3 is TGTGCCAGTCATGGACTAAAAGAGACCCAGTACTTC. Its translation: CASHGLKETQYF.

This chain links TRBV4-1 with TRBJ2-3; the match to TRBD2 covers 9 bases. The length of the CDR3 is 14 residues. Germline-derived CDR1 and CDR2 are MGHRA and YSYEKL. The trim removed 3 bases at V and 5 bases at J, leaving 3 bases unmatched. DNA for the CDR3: TGCGCCAGCAGCCACTTACTAGCGGGAGATACGCAGTATTTT. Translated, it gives CASSHLLAGDTQYF.

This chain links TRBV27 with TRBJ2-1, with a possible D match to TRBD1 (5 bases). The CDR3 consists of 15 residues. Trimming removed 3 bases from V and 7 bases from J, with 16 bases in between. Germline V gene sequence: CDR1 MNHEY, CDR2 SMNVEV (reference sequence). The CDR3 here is CASSLWQGEANEQFF. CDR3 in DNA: TGTGCCAGCAGTTTGTGGCAGGGTGAGGCAAATGAGCAGTTCTTC.

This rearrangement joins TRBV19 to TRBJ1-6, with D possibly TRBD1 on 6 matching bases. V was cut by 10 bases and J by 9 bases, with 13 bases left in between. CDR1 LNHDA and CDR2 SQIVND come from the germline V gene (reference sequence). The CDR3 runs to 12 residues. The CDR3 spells CATTGQGSPLHF. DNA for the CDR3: TGTGCCACCACAGGGCAGGGTTCACCCCTCCACTTT.

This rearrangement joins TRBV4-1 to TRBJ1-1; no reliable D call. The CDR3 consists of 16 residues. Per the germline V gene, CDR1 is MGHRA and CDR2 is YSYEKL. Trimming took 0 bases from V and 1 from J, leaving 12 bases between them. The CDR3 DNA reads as TGCGCCAGCAGCCAAGAAGGACTTACCCCGAACACTGAAGCTTTCTTT. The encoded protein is CASSQEGLTPNTEAFF.

The CDR3 region has the DNA TGTGCCAGCAGCCCGGGGCAGGGGGACACTGAAGCTTTCTTT. Translating it yields CASSPGQGDTEAFF. This chain joins TRBV7-6 and TRBJ1-1; TRBD1 aligns across 7 bases. V gave up 5 bases and J gave up 3 bases; unmatched junction bases: 6. Looked up from germline, CDR1 is SGHVS and CDR2 is FNYEAQ. This CDR3 is built from 14 residues.

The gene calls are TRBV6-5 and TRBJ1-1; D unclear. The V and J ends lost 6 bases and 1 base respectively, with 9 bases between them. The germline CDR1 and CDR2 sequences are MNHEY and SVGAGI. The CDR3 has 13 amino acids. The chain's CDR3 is CASSSPPNTEAFF. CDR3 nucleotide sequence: TGTGCCAGCAGCTCCCCCCCGAACACTGAAGCTTTCTTT.

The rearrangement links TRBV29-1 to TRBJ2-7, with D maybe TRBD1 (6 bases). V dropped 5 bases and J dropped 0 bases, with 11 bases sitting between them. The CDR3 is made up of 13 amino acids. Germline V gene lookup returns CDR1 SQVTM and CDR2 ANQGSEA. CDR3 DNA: TGCAGCGTTTACGGGACATCCTCCTACGAGCAGTACTTC. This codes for CSVYGTSSYEQYF.

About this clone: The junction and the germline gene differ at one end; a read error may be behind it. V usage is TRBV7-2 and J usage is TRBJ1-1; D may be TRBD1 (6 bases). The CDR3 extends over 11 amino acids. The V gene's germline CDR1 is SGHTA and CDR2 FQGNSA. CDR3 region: CASSLFGGASF. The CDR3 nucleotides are TGTGCCAGCAGCTTATTCGGGGGGGCCAGCTTT.

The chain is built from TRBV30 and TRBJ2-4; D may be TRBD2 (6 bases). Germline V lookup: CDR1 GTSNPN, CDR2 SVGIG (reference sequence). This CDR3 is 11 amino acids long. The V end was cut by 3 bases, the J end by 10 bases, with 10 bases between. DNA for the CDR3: TGTGCCTGGAGAGGGGCGGGGATTCAGTACTTC. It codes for CAWRGAGIQYF.

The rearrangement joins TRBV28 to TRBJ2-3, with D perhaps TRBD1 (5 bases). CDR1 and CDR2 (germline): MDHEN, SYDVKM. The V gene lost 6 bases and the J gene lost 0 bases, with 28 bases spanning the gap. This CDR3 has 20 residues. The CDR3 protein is CASSVPRRQKFSTSTDTQYF. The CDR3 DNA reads TGTGCCAGCAGCGTTCCCCGGAGACAGAAATTTTCAACTAGCACAGATACGCAGTATTTT.

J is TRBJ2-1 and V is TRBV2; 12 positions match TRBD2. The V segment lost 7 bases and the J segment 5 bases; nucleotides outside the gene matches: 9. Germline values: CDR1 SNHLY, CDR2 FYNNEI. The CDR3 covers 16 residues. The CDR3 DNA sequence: TGTGCCAGCAAGGAGTCTAGCGGGAGGGGGAACAATGAGCAGTTCTTC. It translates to CASKESSGRGNNEQFF.

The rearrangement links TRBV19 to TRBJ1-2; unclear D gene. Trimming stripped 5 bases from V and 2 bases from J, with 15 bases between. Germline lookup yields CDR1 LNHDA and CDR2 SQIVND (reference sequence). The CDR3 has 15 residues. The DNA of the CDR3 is TGTGCCAGTAGTTCACCGGGGTCGGGAAACTATGGCTACACCTTC. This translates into CASSSPGSGNYGYTF.

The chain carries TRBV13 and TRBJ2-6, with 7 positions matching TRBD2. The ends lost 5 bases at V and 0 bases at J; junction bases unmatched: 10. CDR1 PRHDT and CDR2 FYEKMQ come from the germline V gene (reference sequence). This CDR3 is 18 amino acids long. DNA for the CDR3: TGTGCCAGCAGCCCATTTAGCGGGCCATACTCTGGGGCCAACGTCCTGACTTTC. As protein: CASSPFSGPYSGANVLTF.

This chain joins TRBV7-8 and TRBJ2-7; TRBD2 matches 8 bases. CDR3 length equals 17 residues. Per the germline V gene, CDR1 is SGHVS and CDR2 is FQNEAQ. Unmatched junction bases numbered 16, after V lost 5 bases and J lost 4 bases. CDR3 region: CASSLGAGGSTMYEQYF. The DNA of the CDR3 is TGTGCCAGCAGCCTAGGGGCGGGGGGAAGTACCATGTACGAGCAGTACTTC.

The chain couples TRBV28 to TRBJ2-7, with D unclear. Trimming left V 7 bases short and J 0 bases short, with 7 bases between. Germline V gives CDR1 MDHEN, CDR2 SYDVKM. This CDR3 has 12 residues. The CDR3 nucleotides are TGTGCCAGCAAGAGGAACTCCTACGAGCAGTACTTC. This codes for CASKRNSYEQYF.

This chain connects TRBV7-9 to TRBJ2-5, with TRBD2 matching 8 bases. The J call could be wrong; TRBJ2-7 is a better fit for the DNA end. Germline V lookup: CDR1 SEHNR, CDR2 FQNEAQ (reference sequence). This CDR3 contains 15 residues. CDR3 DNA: TGTGCCAGCAGCTTAGCTACGGGAGGGAGGAACGAGCAGTACTTC. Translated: CASSLATGGRNEQYF.